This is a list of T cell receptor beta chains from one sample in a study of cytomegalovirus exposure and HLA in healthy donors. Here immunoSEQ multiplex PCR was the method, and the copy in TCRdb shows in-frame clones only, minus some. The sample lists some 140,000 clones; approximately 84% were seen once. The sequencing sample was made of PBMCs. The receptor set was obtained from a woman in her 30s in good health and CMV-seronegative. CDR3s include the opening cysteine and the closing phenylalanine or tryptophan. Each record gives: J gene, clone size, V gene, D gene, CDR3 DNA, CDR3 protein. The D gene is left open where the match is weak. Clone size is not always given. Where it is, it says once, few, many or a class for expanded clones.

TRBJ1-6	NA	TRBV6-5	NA	TGTGCCAGCAGACGCAGTACGACAGATCCCCTCCACTTT	CASRRSTTDPLHF
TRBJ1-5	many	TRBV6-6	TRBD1	TGTGCCAGCACCCCGGACAGGGGAAATTCCCCCCAGCCCCAGCATTTT	CASTPDRGNSPQPQHF
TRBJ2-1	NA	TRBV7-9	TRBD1	TGTGCCAGCAGCCCCGGACAGGGATTCTTCGACAATGAGCAGTTCTTC	CASSPGQGFFDNEQFF
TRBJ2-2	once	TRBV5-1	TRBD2	TGCGCCAGCAGCTTGGCTAGCGGGGGGGCCTCCGCCGGGGAGCTGTTTTTT	CASSLASGGASAGELFF
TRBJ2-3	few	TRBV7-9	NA	TGTGCCAGCAGCAGACTCGGCACAGATACGCAGTATTTT	CASSRLGTDTQYF
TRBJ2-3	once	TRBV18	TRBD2	TGTGCCAGCTCACCGACTAGCGGGGGTTCCACAGATACGCAGTATTTT	CASSPTSGGSTDTQYF
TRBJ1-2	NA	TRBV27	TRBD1	TGTGCCAGCAGTTCCTTACCGGGACAGGGGCATAACTATGGCTACACCTTC	CASSSLPGQGHNYGYTF
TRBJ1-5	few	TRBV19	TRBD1	TGTGCCAGTAGTGCCCGGACAGGTGGGGGTCAGCCCCAGCATTTT	CASSARTGGGQPQHF
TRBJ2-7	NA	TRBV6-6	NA	TGTGCCAGCAGTACCTCAGGGGGGATCTCCTACGAGCAGTACTTC	CASSTSGGISYEQYF
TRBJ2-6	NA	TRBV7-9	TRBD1	TGTGCCAGCAGCCCCAGGGGGTTTTTACCTCTGTCTGGGGCCAACGTCCTGACTTTC	CASSPRGFLPLSGANVLTF
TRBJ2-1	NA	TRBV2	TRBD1	TGTGCCAGCAAAACCCCGGCGGGACAGGGGGAGAGTGAGCAGTTCTTC	CASKTPAGQGESEQFF
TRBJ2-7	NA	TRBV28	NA	TGTGCCAGCAGTTTGCACACAGGAACATACGAGCAGTACTTC	CASSLHTGTYEQYF
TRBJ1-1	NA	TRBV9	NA	TGTGCCAGCAGCGTTTCCGGGGGAGGATACACTGAAGCTTTCTTT	CASSVSGGGYTEAFF
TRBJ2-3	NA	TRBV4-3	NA	TGCGCCAGCAGCCTATCACTCGGCACAGATACGCAGTATTTT	CASSLSLGTDTQYF
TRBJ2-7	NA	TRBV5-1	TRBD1	TGCGCCAGCAGCTTGCAGGGGGCGACCTACGAGCAGTACTTC	CASSLQGATYEQYF
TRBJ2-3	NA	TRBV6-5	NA	TGTGCCAGCAGTTACTACAGGGACAGCACAGATACGCAGTATTTT	CASSYYRDSTDTQYF
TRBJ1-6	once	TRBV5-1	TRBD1	TGCGCCAGCAGCTTGGAGGGGGCCCTATATAATTCACCCCTCCACTTT	CASSLEGALYNSPLHF
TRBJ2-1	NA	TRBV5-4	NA	TGTGCCAGCAGCCCGACGGGACTCTACTCCTACAATGAGCAGTTCTTC	CASSPTGLYSYNEQFF
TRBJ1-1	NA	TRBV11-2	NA	TGTGCCAGCAGCTTAGAACGGGGGGCTGAAGCTTTCTTT	CASSLERGAEAFF
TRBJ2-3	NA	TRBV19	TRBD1	TGTGCCAGTAGTGCGGCGGACAGGGATACGCAGTATTTT	CASSAADRDTQYF
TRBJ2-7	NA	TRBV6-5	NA	TGTGCCAGCAGATCCCTGAGTCTTATTCGTCTCGAGCAGTACTTC	CASRSLSLIRLEQYF
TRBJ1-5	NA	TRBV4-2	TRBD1	TGTGCCAGCAGCCAAGGTGACAGGGGACTGAGCAATCAGCCCCAGCATTTT	CASSQGDRGLSNQPQHF
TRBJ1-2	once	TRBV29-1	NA	TGCAGCGTGGTCTCAGGGCTCTTTGGCGGCTACACCTTC	CSVVSGLFGGYTF
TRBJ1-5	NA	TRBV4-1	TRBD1	TGCGCCAGCAGCCAGGAGACAGGGAATAATCAGCCCCAGCATTTT	CASSQETGNNQPQHF
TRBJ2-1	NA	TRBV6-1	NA	TGTGCCAGCAGTGTCGACAAGGATCCGTACAATGAGCAGTTCTTC	CASSVDKDPYNEQFF
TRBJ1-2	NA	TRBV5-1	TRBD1	TGCGCCAGCAGCCGTGACAGGGCCTTGGGCTATGGCTACACCTTC	CASSRDRALGYGYTF
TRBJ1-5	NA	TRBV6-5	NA	TGTGCCAGCGGGAGCCCCTATAGCAATCAGCCCCAGCATTTT	CASGSPYSNQPQHF
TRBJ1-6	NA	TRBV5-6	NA	TGTGCCAGCAGCTTGGGACAGCATAATTCACCCCTCCACTTT	CASSLGQHNSPLHF
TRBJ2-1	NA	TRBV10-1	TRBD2	TGCGCCAGCAGTGATTTGACTAGCGGGGGTTTGCATGAGCAGTTCTTC	CASSDLTSGGLHEQFF
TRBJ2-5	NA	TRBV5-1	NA	TGCGCCAGCAGGAGAGGGTGGGATCTAGAGACCCAGTACTTC	CASRRGWDLETQYF
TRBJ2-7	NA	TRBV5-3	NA	TGTGCCAGAAGCTTGAGGGGACACCTCTCCTACGAGCAGTACTTC	CARSLRGHLSYEQYF
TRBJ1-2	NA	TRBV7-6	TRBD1	TGTGCCAGCAGCCAAGAAACAGGGGGCGCGGGCTATGGCTACACCTTC	CASSQETGGAGYGYTF
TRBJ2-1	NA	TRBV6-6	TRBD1	TGTGCCAGCAGTGGGGGACAGGGGGCCTATGAGCAGTTCTTC	CASSGGQGAYEQFF
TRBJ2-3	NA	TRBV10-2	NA	TGCGCCAGCAGTGAGTCCCCTCGGGACACCAGCACAGATACGCAGTATTTT	CASSESPRDTSTDTQYF
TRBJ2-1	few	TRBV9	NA	TGTGCCAGCAGCGTAGCGGGGGAGCAGTTCTTC	CASSVAGEQFF
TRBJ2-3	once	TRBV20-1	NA	TGCAGTGTTGGAGCAGATACGCAGTATTTT	CSVGADTQYF
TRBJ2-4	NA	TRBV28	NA	TGTGCCAGCAGTATCGGGGTGTCGGCCAAAAACATTCAGTACTTC	CASSIGVSAKNIQYF
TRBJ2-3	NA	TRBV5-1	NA	TGCGCCAGCAGCTTGTTGGGCCAGGGGCACACACACACAGATACGCAGTATTTT	CASSLLGQGHTHTDTQYF
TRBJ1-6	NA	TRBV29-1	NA	TGCAGCGTTTCTGGACAGTATAATTCACCCCTCCACTTT	CSVSGQYNSPLHF
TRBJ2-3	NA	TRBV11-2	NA	TGTGCCAGCAGCCCCGCAGATACGCAGTATTTT	CASSPADTQYF
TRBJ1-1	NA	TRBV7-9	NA	TGTGCCAGCAGCTTTGAACAGCTCACTGAAGCTTTCTTT	CASSFEQLTEAFF